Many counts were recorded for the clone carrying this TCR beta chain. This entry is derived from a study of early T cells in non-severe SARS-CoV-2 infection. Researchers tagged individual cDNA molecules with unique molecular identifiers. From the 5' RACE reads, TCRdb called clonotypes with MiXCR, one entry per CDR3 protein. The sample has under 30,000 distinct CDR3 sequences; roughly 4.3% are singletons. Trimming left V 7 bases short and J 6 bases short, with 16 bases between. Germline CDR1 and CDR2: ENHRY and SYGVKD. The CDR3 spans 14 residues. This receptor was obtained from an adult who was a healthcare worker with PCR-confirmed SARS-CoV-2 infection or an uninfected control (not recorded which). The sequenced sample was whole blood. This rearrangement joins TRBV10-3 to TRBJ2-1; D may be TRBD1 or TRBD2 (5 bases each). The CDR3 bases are TGTGCCATCAAGGCCGGGGCCCCCGGCAATGAGCAGTTCTTC. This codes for CAIKAGAPGNEQFF.